This passage covers 6 T cell receptor beta chains from one sample sequenced in a study of OX40 agonist ivuxolimab in advanced cancers. Profiled with immunoSEQ multiplex PCR; TCRdb holds only in-frame clones, not every one. The table shows about 94,000 clones, with 70% to 90% occurring only once. The sample consisted of CD4+ or CD8+ T cells sorted from blood, taken in a trial of the OX40 agonist ivuxolimab. Receptor source: an adult with an advanced solid tumor such as melanoma, head and neck, liver or kidney cancer.

The chain is built from TRBV7-2 and TRBJ1-5; no reliable D call. There are 14 residues in the CDR3. V lost 4 bases, J lost 9 bases, and 16 bases lay in between. CDR1 is SGHTA and CDR2 is FQGNSA in the germline V gene. CDR3: CASSSGERVGPQHF. In nucleotides, the CDR3 is TGTGCCAGCAGCTCCGGGGAAAGGGTGGGGCCCCAGCATTTT.

The genes are TRBV5-1 and TRBJ2-1; 7 nucleotides align to TRBD1. The CDR3 is 13 residues long. V was clipped by 4 bases and J by 8 bases; unmatched bases: 6. Germline-derived CDR1 and CDR2 are SGHRS and YFSETQ. Written as DNA, the CDR3 is TGCGCCAGCAGCCAAACAGGGGTCGATGAGCAGTTCTTC. Its translation is CASSQTGVDEQFF.

This clone has only one observation. This chain joins TRBV6-6 and TRBJ1-3; 7 nucleotides align to TRBD1. CDR3 length equals 14 residues. Germline CDR1 and CDR2: MNHNY and SVGAGI (reference sequence). Trimming took 6 bases from V and 2 from J; bases not matched to a gene: 4. CDR3 in DNA: TGTGCCAGCAGCCCCGGACAGGCTGGAAACACCATATATTTT. Its protein product is CASSPGQAGNTIYF.

The genes are TRBV9 and TRBJ1-5; D gene uncertain. V gave up 0 bases and J gave up 7 bases, with 14 bases separating them. CDR1 and CDR2 from the germline V gene are SGDLS and YYNGEE. The CDR3 has 15 residues. The DNA for the CDR3 is TGTGCCAGCAGCGTAGACCCCTGGCGGGTACAGCCCCAGCATTTT. It is translated as CASSVDPWRVQPQHF.

The rearrangement uses TRBV4-1 and TRBJ2-3, with D possibly being TRBD1 or TRBD2 (5 bases each). Looked up from germline, CDR1 is MGHRA and CDR2 is YSYEKL. The CDR3 spans 16 residues. Trimming took 0 bases from V and 2 from J, leaving 12 bases between them. CDR3 protein: CASSQDGRGYTDTQYF. As DNA, the CDR3 is TGCGCCAGCAGCCAAGATGGACGGGGCTACACAGATACGCAGTATTTT.

This clone was picked up a small number of times. This rearrangement joins TRBV13 to TRBJ2-7; TRBD2 matches 9 bases. This CDR3 is built from 18 residues. V lost 5 bases to trimming and J lost 2 bases; unmatched junction nucleotides: 16. Looked up from germline, CDR1 is PRHDT and CDR2 is FYEKMQ (reference sequence). CDR3 sequence reads: CASSLLAGTNYLPYEQYF. The CDR3 DNA reads as TGTGCCAGCAGCCTCCTAGCGGGGACGAACTACTTACCCTACGAGCAGTACTTC.